Listed below are T cell receptor beta chains from one sample, sequenced in a study of CD8 T cells in Susac syndrome. One entry per CDR3 protein, called by TCRdb with MiXCR from the immunoSEQ multiplex PCR reads. The data show some 150,000 distinct CDR3 sequences, with 94% seen just once and roughly 0.21% held by the top ten. The sequencing input was CD8+ T cells from PBMCs. The receptors were gathered from a human donor with multiple sclerosis. CDR3s include the opening cysteine and the closing phenylalanine or tryptophan. Clone size, where shown, is once, few, many, or a class for clones that have expanded.

abundance | j_gene | v_gene | CDR3aa
. | TRBJ2-5 | TRBV7-9 | CASRLPGVTETQYF
. | TRBJ2-3 | TRBV12-5 | CASDPGEAGQYF
once | TRBJ1-2 | TRBV30 | CAWRADYGYTF
. | TRBJ1-2 | TRBV7-9 | CASSLAVTQYGYTF
. | TRBJ2-4 | TRBV27 | CASRGGENIQYF
. | TRBJ2-5 | TRBV20-1 | CSARWGGGETQYF
. | TRBJ2-4 | TRBV30 | CAWSPRPGENQYF
. | TRBJ1-1 | TRBV9 | CASSVASRGTEAFF
. | TRBJ2-1 | TRBV4-1 | CASSQRFLYNEQFF
. | TRBJ2-5 | TRBV12-3/TRBV12-4 | CASSNRDRQETQYF
. | TRBJ2-1 | TRBV5-1 | CASSPLDRGWYNEQFF
. | TRBJ2-5 | TRBV5-6 | CASSSPIGETQYF
. | TRBJ2-3 | TRBV7-9 | CASSPLAGRTTDTQYF
once | TRBJ2-5 | TRBV19 | CASSVLLGGEETQYF
. | TRBJ2-7 | TRBV29-1 | CSVRTGSSYEQYF
. | TRBJ1-4 | TRBV4-1 | CASSHDSEELFF
. | TRBJ2-7 | TRBV12-3/TRBV12-4 | CASSLNTLPNGEQYF
. | TRBJ2-5 | TRBV28 | CASSSLARETQYF
. | TRBJ2-3 | TRBV5-4 | CASTGSTDTQYF
. | TRBJ2-1 | TRBV3-1 | CASSQDPFSEESSYNEQFF
. | TRBJ2-7 | TRBV20-1 | CSARDRAGGVEQYF
. | TRBJ2-3 | TRBV6-2/TRBV6-3 | CASKPGTGANTQYF
once | TRBJ2-1 | TRBV7-9 | CASSLQDREKQFF
. | TRBJ1-5 | TRBV27 | CASSRLGGGNQPQHF
. | TRBJ1-1 | TRBV6-6 | CASSYSAAMNTEAFF
. | TRBJ1-6 | TRBV20-1 | CSAREASYNSPLHF
. | TRBJ1-1 | TRBV27 | CASSYSSGTEAFF
. | TRBJ1-1 | TRBV30 | CSGGPGTEAFF
. | TRBJ2-4 | TRBV6-2/TRBV6-3 | CASSASSIHIQYF
. | TRBJ2-1 | TRBV14 | CASSHLGDPLSHSSYNEQFF
few | TRBJ2-7 | TRBV7-9 | CASSFGQSSYEQYF
. | TRBJ2-1 | TRBV9 | CASSDGQGYNEQFF
. | TRBJ1-1 | TRBV7-3 | CASSPSPGGDTEAFF
. | TRBJ2-5 | TRBV27 | CASSLFPPGETQYF
. | TRBJ2-7 | TRBV11-2 | CASSLSMLTYEQYF
once | TRBJ1-4 | TRBV25-1 | CASSDGTGANEKLFF
once | TRBJ1-2 | TRBV30 | CASNRVKDYGYTF
. | TRBJ1-2 | TRBV9 | CASRRGYGYTF
few | TRBJ2-7 | TRBV6-6 | CASSYRGAPSSYEQYF
. | TRBJ2-2 | TRBV19 | CASLGAGSTGELFF
. | TRBJ2-3 | TRBV3-1 | CASSPSGGARDTQYF
. | TRBJ2-7 | TRBV27 | CASSSVNGPYEQYF
. | TRBJ1-5 | TRBV29-1 | CSVEEPGANQPQHF
. | TRBJ2-1 | TRBV28 | CASSFVNRGLSYNEQFF
. | TRBJ2-3 | TRBV9 | CASSQPSGGDTQYF
once | TRBJ2-7 | TRBV3-1 | CASSRPFEEEGSEQYF
. | TRBJ2-7 | TRBV15 | CATSNTGIHEQYF
. | TRBJ2-7 | TRBV13 | CASSLGGSSYEQYF
. | TRBJ2-1 | TRBV14 | CASSPTARRGDEQFF
. | TRBJ1-2 | TRBV12-5 | CASTLGVGYTF
. | TRBJ1-2 | TRBV30 | CAWSVFGSSGTTGSYGYTF
. | TRBJ2-5 | TRBV13 | CASSLRIEETQYF
. | TRBJ2-7 | TRBV3-1 | CASSQEKWRKDSPSYEQYF